This entry lists 10 T cell receptor beta chains sequenced from one sample in a study of blood T cells in healthy people across ages. Primers used in a second PCR of roughly 7 to 11 cycles were a sample-barcoded 5' primer and a J-beta primer mix. Each CDR3 protein is one row after TCRdb ran MiXCR on the 5' RACE reads. The sample lists 500,000 to 600,000 distinct CDR3 sequences; roughly 28% were seen once. Sequenced material: blood. Receptor source: a woman in her seventies in good health.

The chain has TRBV29-1 and TRBJ2-7; TRBD2 matches 7 bases. Losses at the gene ends were 3 bases for V and 4 bases for J; bases not matched to a gene: 9. The CDR3 has 14 amino acids. Germline V CDR1 and CDR2: SQVTM, ANQGSEA. CDR3 sequence reads: CSVEGAAGRYEQYF. CDR3 DNA: TGCAGCGTTGAGGGAGCAGCGGGGAGGTACGAGCAGTACTTC.

This clonotype was seen a few times. This chain connects TRBV7-9 to TRBJ2-5, with 9 bases identical to TRBD1. The CDR3 is 16 residues long. CDR1 SEHNR and CDR2 FQNEAQ come from the germline V gene (reference sequence). After removal of 4 bases from V and 5 bases from J, the junction contained 11 bases not matched to a gene. This chain's CDR3 is CASSSFLGQGFETQYF. The CDR3 coding sequence is TGTGCCAGCAGCTCGTTTCTGGGACAGGGATTCGAGACCCAGTACTTC.

On this clonotype: A junction end diverges from the germline sequence, so it may reflect a read error. This chain uses TRBV9 with TRBJ2-3; D call uncertain. The germline CDR1 and CDR2 sequences are SGDLS and YYNGEE. The CDR3 has 14 amino acids. The chain's CDR3 is CTSSVVGSADTQYF. The DNA of the CDR3 is TGTACCAGCAGCGTAGTGGGGTCCGCCGATACGCAGTATTTT.

Notes on this clonotype: At one of its ends the junction is not consistent with the germline gene, which may arise from a read error. The chain carries TRBV2 and TRBJ2-5; no definite D call. The germline V gene has CDR1 SNHLY and CDR2 FYNNEI. The CDR3 contains 13 residues. CDR3 nucleotides: TGTGCCAGCAGTGAAGTACGGGTCGAGACCCAGCACTTC. This sequence encodes CASSEVRVETQHF.

A word on this clonotype: With a much larger clone just one base away, this may be a read error. The J gene is TRBJ2-3, the V gene TRBV5-1; D uncertain. The germline gives CDR1 SGHRS, CDR2 YFSETQ. V was pared by 0 bases and J by 2 bases, with 4 bases between. This CDR3 has 13 amino acids. This CDR3 is CASSLDATDTQYF. The CDR3 bases are TGCGCCAGCAGCTTGGATGCCACAGATACGCAGTATTTT.

The chain is built from TRBV25-1 and TRBJ2-3; 7 bases align to TRBD1. The CDR3 consists of 13 residues. V dropped 6 bases and J dropped 2; count of bases not matched to a gene: 2. The V gene's germline CDR1 is MGHDK and CDR2 SYGVNS. The CDR3 bases are TGTGCCAGCAGGAAGGGGGCCACAGATACGCAGTATTTT. Amino acid sequence: CASRKGATDTQYF. Variable domain in full (rest from reference TRBV25-1 and TRBJ2-3): EADIYQTPRYLVIGTGKKITLECSQTMGHDKMYWYQQDPGMELHLIHYSYGVNSTEKGDLSSESTVSRIRTEHFPLTLESARPSHTSQYLCASRKGATDTQYFGPGTRLTVL.

This clonotype appeared once. The V and J genes are TRBV19 and TRBJ2-1, with 8 bases aligning to TRBD2. Germline CDR1 is LNHDA and CDR2 is SQIVND (reference sequence). V lost 2 bases and J lost 6; bases outside the gene matches: 12. The CDR3 contains 17 residues. This chain's CDR3 is CASSIRGSGATANEQFF. The CDR3 DNA sequence: TGTGCCAGTAGTATACGTGGTAGCGGGGCCACCGCCAATGAGCAGTTCTTC.

The CDR3 loop is CASSNIRDSSYEQYF. CDR3 DNA sequence: TGTGCCAGCAGCAATATTCGGGACAGTTCCTACGAGCAGTACTTC. The chain uses TRBV7-3 and TRBJ2-5; TRBD1 matches 7 bases. The DNA matches TRBJ2-7 better at its end, which makes the J call doubtful. Germline V gene data show CDR1 as SGHTA and CDR2 as FQGTGA. The CDR3 is 15 residues long.

This clonotype occurred a few times. The rearrangement links TRBV10-3 to TRBJ2-3; perhaps TRBD2 as D (6 bases). The CDR3 extends over 14 amino acids. Deletions cut 4 bases from V and 6 bases from J, with 14 bases between. The germline V gene encodes CDR1 ENHRY and CDR2 SYGVKD. This CDR3 reads CAISGRAPADTQYF. As DNA, the CDR3 is TGTGCCATCAGTGGGAGGGCGCCCGCGGATACGCAGTATTTT.

The chain recombines TRBV20-1 with TRBJ2-4, with D tentatively TRBD1 or TRBD2 (6 bases each). Germline V gene lookup returns CDR1 DFQATT and CDR2 SNEGSKA (reference sequence). This CDR3 is built from 15 residues. V was clipped by 1 base and J by 3 bases, with 13 bases between them. CDR3 sequence: CSARAPGGDKNIQYF. For the CDR3, the DNA is TGCAGTGCTAGAGCCCCCGGGGGCGACAAAAACATTCAGTACTTC.